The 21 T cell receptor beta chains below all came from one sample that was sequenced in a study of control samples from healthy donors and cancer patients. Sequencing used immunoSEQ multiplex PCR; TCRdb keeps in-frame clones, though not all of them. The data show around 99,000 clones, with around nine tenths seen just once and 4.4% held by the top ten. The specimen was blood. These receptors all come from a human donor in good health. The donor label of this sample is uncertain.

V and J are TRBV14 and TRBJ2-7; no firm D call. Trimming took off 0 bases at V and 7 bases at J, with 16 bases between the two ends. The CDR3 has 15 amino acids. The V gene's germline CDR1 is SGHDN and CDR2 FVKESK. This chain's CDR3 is CASSQDVSAPREQYF. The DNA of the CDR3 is TGTGCCAGCAGCCAAGATGTGTCGGCCCCCCGAGAGCAGTACTTC.

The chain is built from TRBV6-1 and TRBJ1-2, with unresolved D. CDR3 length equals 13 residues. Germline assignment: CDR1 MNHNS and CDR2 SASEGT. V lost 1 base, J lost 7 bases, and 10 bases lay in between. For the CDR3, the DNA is TGTGCCAGCAGTGAAGGTGGAACAGTTGGCTACACCTTC. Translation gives CASSEGGTVGYTF.

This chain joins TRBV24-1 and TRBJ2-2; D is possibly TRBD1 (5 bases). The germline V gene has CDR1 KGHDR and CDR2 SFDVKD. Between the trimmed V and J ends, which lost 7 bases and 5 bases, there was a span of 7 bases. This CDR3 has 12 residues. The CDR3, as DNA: TGTGCCACCAGAGGGGATACCGGGGAGCTGTTTTTT. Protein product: CATRGDTGELFF.

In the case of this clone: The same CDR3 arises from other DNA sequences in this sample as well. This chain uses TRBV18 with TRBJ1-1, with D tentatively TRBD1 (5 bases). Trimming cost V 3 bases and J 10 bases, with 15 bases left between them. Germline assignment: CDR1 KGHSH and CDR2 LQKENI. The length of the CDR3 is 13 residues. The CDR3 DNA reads TGTGCCAGCTCACCCGGTAATCCGGGGGGAGCTTTCTTT. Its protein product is CASSPGNPGGAFF.

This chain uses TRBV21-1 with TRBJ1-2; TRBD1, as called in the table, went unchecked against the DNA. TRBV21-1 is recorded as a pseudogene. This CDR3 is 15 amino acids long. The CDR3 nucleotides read TGTGCCAGCTGCCCCCTCGGGACAGGGGACTATGGCTACACCTTC. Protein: CASCPLGTGDYGYTF.

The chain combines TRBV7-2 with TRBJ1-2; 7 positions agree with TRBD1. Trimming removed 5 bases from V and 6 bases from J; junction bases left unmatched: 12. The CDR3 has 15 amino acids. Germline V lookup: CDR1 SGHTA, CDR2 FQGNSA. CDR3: CASSPFVSGGHGYTF. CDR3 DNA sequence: TGTGCCAGCAGCCCCTTTGTGTCAGGGGGACATGGCTACACCTTC.

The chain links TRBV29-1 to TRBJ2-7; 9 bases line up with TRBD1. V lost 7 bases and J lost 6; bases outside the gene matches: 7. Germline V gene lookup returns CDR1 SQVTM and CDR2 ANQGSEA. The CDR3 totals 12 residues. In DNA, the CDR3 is TGCAGCGCGGGACAGGGTTCCGGCGAGCAGTACTTC. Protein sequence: CSAGQGSGEQYF.

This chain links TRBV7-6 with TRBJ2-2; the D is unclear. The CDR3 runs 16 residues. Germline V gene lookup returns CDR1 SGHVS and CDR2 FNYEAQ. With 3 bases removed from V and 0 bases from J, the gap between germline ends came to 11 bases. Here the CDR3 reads CASSFGQASNTGELFF. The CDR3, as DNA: TGTGCCAGCAGCTTCGGGCAGGCATCGAACACCGGGGAGCTGTTTTTT.

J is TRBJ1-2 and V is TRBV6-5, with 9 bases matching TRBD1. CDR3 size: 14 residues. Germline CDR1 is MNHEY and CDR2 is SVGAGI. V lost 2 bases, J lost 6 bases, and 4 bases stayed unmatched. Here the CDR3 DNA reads TGTGCCAGCAGTTACCGGGGACAGGGTAATGGCTACACCTTC. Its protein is CASSYRGQGNGYTF.

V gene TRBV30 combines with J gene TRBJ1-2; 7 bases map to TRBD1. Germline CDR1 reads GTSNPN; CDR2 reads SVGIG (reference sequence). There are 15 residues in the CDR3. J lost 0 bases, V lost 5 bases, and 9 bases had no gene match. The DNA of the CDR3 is TGTGCCTGGGATGCCGGGACAGTCACTAACTATGGCTACACCTTC. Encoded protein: CAWDAGTVTNYGYTF.

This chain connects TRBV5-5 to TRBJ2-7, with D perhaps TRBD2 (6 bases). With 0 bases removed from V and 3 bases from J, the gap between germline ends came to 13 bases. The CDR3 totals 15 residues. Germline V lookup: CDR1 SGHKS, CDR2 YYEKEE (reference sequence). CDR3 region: CASSLAGGDHYEQYV. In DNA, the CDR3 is TGTGCCAGCAGCTTGGCCGGCGGGGACCACTACGAGCAGTACGTC.

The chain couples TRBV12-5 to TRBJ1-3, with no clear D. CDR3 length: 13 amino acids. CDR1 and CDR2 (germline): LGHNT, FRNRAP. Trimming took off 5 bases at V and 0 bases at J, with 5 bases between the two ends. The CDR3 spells CASGIDSGNTIYF. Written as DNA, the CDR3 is TGTGCTAGTGGTATCGACTCTGGAAACACCATATATTTT.

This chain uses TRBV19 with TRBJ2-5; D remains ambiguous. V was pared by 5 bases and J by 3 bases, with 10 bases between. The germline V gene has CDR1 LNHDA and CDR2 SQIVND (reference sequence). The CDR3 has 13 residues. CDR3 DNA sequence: TGTGCCAGTAGTCGCAGATGGGAAGAGACCCAGTACTTC. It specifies CASSRRWEETQYF. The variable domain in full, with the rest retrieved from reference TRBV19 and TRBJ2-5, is DGGITQSPKYLFRKEGQNVTLSCEQNLNHDAMYWYRQDPGQGLRLIYYSQIVNDFQKGDIAEGYSVSREKKESFPLTVTSAQKNPTAFYLCASSRRWEETQYFGPGTRLLVL.

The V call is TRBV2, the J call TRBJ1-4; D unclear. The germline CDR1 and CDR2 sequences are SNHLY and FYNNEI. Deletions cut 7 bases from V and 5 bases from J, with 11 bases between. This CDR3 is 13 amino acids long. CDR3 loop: CASNVNPNEKLFF. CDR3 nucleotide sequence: TGTGCCAGCAATGTGAATCCAAATGAAAAACTGTTTTTT.

CDR3 residues: CASSPSHGGTGELFF. The CDR3 bases are TGTGCCAGCAGCCCGTCGCATGGGGGCACCGGGGAGCTGTTTTTT. The chain is built from TRBV5-5 and TRBJ2-2; D assignment may be TRBD1 or TRBD2 (5 bases each). V lost 4 bases, J lost 4 bases, and 14 bases lay in between. The CDR3 runs to 15 residues. From germline, CDR1 is SGHKS and CDR2 YYEKEE (reference sequence).

DNA for the CDR3: TGTGCCAGCACCCGAACGGACACCTCTTCTGGAAAACTGTTTTTT. Its translation is CASTRTDTSSGKLFF. The J gene is TRBJ1-4, the V gene TRBV6-5, with TRBD1 as a possible D gene (5 bases). CDR1 MNHEY and CDR2 SVGAGI come from the germline V gene. The ends were cut back, 7 bases at V and 10 bases at J, with 22 bases in the middle. CDR3 length: 15 residues.

The CDR3 region is CASSVALLRAGEAGELFF. DNA of the CDR3: TGTGCCAGCAGCGTAGCTCTTCTTCGGGCAGGGGAAGCCGGGGAGCTGTTTTTT. This chain uses TRBV9 with TRBJ2-2; possible D gene TRBD1, 6 bases. Trimming removed 0 bases from V and 6 bases from J, with 21 bases in between. The germline gives CDR1 SGDLS, CDR2 YYNGEE. The CDR3 is 18 residues long.

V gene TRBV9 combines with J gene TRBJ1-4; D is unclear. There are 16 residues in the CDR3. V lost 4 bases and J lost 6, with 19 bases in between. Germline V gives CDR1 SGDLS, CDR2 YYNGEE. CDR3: CASSLSSGREYEKLFF. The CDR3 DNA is TGTGCCAGCAGCCTCTCTTCTGGCCGGGAGTATGAAAAACTGTTTTTT.

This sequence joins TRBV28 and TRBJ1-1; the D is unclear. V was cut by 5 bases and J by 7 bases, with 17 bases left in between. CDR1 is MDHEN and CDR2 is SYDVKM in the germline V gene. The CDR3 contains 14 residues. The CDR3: CASSPWTEPHEAFF. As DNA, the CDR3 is TGTGCCAGCAGTCCCTGGACGGAACCCCATGAAGCTTTCTTT.

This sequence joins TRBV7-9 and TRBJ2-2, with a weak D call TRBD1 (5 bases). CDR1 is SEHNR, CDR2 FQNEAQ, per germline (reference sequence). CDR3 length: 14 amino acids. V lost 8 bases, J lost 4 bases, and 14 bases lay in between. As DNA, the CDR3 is TGTGCCAGCTCATGGCAGGGTTCCACCGGGGAGCTGTTTTTT. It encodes CASSWQGSTGELFF. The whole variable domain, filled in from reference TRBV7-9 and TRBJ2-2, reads DTGVSQNPRHKITKRGQNVTFRCDPISEHNRLYWYRQTLGQGPEFLTYFQNEAQLEKSRLLSDRFSAERPKGSFSTLEIQRTEQGDSAMYLCASSWQGSTGELFFGEGSRLTVL.

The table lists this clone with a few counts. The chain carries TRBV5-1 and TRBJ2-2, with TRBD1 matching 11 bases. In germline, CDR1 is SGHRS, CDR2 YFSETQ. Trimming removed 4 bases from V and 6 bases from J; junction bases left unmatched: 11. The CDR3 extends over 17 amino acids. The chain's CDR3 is CASSQIGTGGKSGELFF. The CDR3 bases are TGCGCCAGCAGCCAGATAGGGACAGGGGGAAAATCCGGGGAGCTGTTTTTT.